This TCR beta chain was captured in a study of cytomegalovirus exposure and HLA in healthy donors. Data came from immunoSEQ multiplex PCR; TCRdb stores just in-frame clones and leaves some out. The profile shows under 250,000 clones, less than 90% of them singletons. Study-level findings and limits: Some TCR beta chains (164 of them) were listed as cytomegalovirus-associated. Later, an analysis found that TCR clusters from the first cohort tended to co-occur in the 120 or so validation repertoires.

In the case of this clone: Antigen unknown.

Sequences were obtained from PBMCs. This TCR derives from a man between 18 and 35 years old in good health and CMV-seropositive.

CDR3 DNA: TGCGCCAGCCGCCGGAGTACCATGTCGTCTGACGAGCAGTACTTC. This gives the protein CASRRSTMSSDEQYF. The chain combines TRBV5-1 with TRBJ2-7; the D is unclear. V was cut by 7 bases and J by 5 bases, with 22 bases left in between. There are 15 residues in the CDR3. CDR1 and CDR2 from the germline V gene are SGHRS and YFSETQ.